Detailed here is one T cell receptor (beta chain). In the same sample, other DNA sequences code for this CDR3. Authors' analysis steps: Reference gene primer amplification gave nucleated cell count estimates. Repertoires were generated with immunoSEQ multiplex PCR, while TCRdb's copy carries only in-frame clones and drops some. V and J calls and clone size are given by that table; D and trimming were obtained from the DNA. Here the sample spans a few hundred thousand clones, around 85% being singletons. V lost 4 bases, J lost 3 bases, and 10 bases lay in between. Germline assignment: CDR1 SGHRS and CDR2 YFSETQ. The CDR3 totals 13 residues. The data derive from a study of blood T cell repertoires in COVID-19. Study as a whole: In each case, the material was cDNA or gDNA derived from T cells, B-cell-depleted T cells, or PBMCs.

V usage is TRBV5-1 and J usage is TRBJ1-2; no reliable D call. The material sequenced was peripheral blood. The TCR sequence derives from a woman aged 18-29 years with acute or convalescent COVID-19. The CDR3 coding sequence is TGCGCCAGCAGCCTCGAGGGAGACTATGGCTACACCTTC. It specifies CASSLEGDYGYTF. The full variable domain, with the rest looked up from reference TRBV5-1 and TRBJ1-2, is KAGVTQTPRYLIKTRGQQVTLSCSPISGHRSVSWYQQTPGQGLQFLFEYFSETQRNKGNFPGRFSGRQFSNSRSEMNVSTLELGDSALYLCASSLEGDYGYTFGSGTRLTVV.